The 11 T cell receptor beta chains listed next were all sequenced from one sample in a study of PD-1 blockade in mismatch repair-deficient tumors. The repertoire was sequenced with immunoSEQ multiplex PCR; TCRdb's copy has only in-frame clones and lacks some. The table includes approximately 100,000 clones, about 79% detected once. The input for sequencing was peripheral blood, taken approximately 35 weeks after starting pembrolizumab. The receptors stem from an adult with mismatch repair-deficient cancer.

The genes are TRBV4-1 and TRBJ2-7, with 8 bases fitting TRBD2. The CDR3 totals 14 residues. The germline V gene has CDR1 MGHRA and CDR2 YSYEKL. The V segment lost 4 bases and the J segment 7 bases; nucleotides outside the gene matches: 9. The CDR3 region is CASSLESGGSEQYF. Here the CDR3 DNA reads TGCGCCAGCAGCCTTGAATCGGGAGGGAGTGAGCAGTACTTC.

The gene calls are TRBV11-3 and TRBJ2-5, with D possibly TRBD2 on 6 matching bases. Trimming left V 5 bases short and J 1 base short, with 11 bases between. The germline CDR1 and CDR2 sequences are SGHNT and YENEEA. The length of the CDR3 is 14 residues. This CDR3 is CASSGGNSQETQYF. The CDR3 region has the DNA TGTGCCAGCAGCGGAGGGAACAGCCAAGAGACCCAGTACTTC.

As regards this clone: This sample includes further DNA sequences coding for the same CDR3. This chain links TRBV2 with TRBJ2-7, with D possibly matching TRBD2 (5 bases). The germline V gene encodes CDR1 SNHLY and CDR2 FYNNEI. The CDR3 is made up of 12 amino acids. The germline V and J ends were trimmed by 4 bases and 2 bases, with 6 bases remaining between them. The CDR3 loop reads CASSGEPYEQYF. In DNA, the CDR3 is TGTGCCAGCAGTGGGGAGCCCTACGAGCAGTACTTC.

The count of this clone is one. The chain links TRBV7-2 to TRBJ2-7, with 9 positions matching TRBD1. Germline-derived CDR1 and CDR2 are SGHTA and FQGNSA. J was trimmed by 3 bases and V by 3 bases; bases with no gene match: 3. CDR3 length: 14 amino acids. The CDR3 sequence: CASSLNRGLYEQYF. The CDR3 DNA reads as TGTGCCAGCAGCTTGAACAGGGGGCTCTACGAGCAGTACTTC.

The CDR3 loop is CASSPATGRKGTQYF. CDR3 bases: TGTGCCAGCAGTCCCGCGACAGGGCGAAAAGGGACCCAGTACTTC. The chain uses TRBV9 and TRBJ2-5; 7 bases are shared with TRBD1. Germline-derived CDR1 and CDR2 are SGDLS and YYNGEE. This CDR3 spans 15 amino acids. V shed 5 bases, J shed 7 bases, and the junction held 14 bases outside the gene matches.

Only one count was recorded for this clone. The chain employs TRBV6-1 and TRBJ1-3, with D tentatively TRBD1 (5 bases). The V and J ends lost 5 bases and 6 bases respectively, with 8 bases between them. Per the germline V gene, CDR1 is MNHNS and CDR2 is SASEGT. This CDR3 spans 12 amino acids. The CDR3 sequence: CASSLQANTIYF. The DNA of the CDR3 is TGTGCCAGCAGTTTACAGGCAAACACCATATATTTT.

This clone was observed a single time. The chain couples TRBV18 to TRBJ1-1; perhaps TRBD1 as D (6 bases). The V end was cut by 4 bases, the J end by 0 bases, with 6 bases between. The CDR3 has 13 amino acids. Looked up from germline, CDR1 is KGHSH and CDR2 is LQKENI. The CDR3 nucleotides read TGTGCCAGCTCACGGGACATGAACACTGAAGCTTTCTTT. It is translated as CASSRDMNTEAFF.

The chain has TRBV7-9 and TRBJ1-1; TRBD1 might be the D (5 bases). The CDR3 totals 15 residues. Germline CDR1 SEHNR, CDR2 FQNEAQ (reference sequence). V lost 2 bases and J lost 0, with 10 bases in between. The CDR3 loop is CASSLRGGMNTEAFF. The CDR3 DNA follows: TGTGCCAGCAGCTTACGGGGCGGGATGAACACTGAAGCTTTCTTT.

This chain connects TRBV10-2 to TRBJ2-7, with TRBD2 as a possible D gene (6 bases). Trimming pared 3 bases from V and 6 bases from J, leaving 12 bases between. The germline gives CDR1 WSHSY, CDR2 SAAADI. This CDR3 region has 13 residues. Here the CDR3 DNA reads TGCGCCAGCAGTGAAGGAGGGCCGCCCGAGCAGTACTTC. Translated: CASSEGGPPEQYF.

The chain has TRBV5-6 and TRBJ1-4; 7 bases are a match to TRBD1. The V gene end was trimmed by 1 base and the J gene end by 8 bases; junction bases not matched to a gene: 8. The CDR3 has 15 residues. Per the germline V gene, CDR1 is SGHDT and CDR2 is YYEEEE. CDR3 in amino acids: CASSLYTGEQEKLFF. CDR3 coding DNA: TGTGCCAGCAGCTTGTATACAGGGGAACAAGAAAAACTGTTTTTT.

The V call is TRBV12-5, the J call TRBJ1-1; D unresolved. Germline-derived CDR1 and CDR2 are LGHNT and FRNRAP. The CDR3 is 11 amino acids. Trimming cost V 3 bases and J 4 bases, with 3 bases left between them. CDR3 in amino acids: CASGFVTEAFF. CDR3 coding DNA: TGTGCTAGTGGTTTTGTCACTGAAGCTTTCTTT. The complete variable domain, with remaining parts taken from reference TRBV12-5 and TRBJ1-1, reads DARVTQTPRHKVTEMGQEVTMRCQPILGHNTVFWYRQTMMQGLELLAYFRNRAPLDDSGMPKDRFSAEMPDATLATLKIQPSEPRDSAVYFCASGFVTEAFFGQGTRLTVV.